The 29 T cell receptor beta chains given below trace back to one sample, sequenced in a study of OX40 agonist ivuxolimab in advanced cancers. Profiling relied on immunoSEQ multiplex PCR, and the TCRdb table lists in-frame clones only, not all of them. The profile shows approximately 77,000 clones, less than 95% of them singletons. The sequencing used CD4+ or CD8+ T cells sorted from blood, collected in a trial of the OX40 agonist ivuxolimab. These receptors originate from an adult with an advanced solid tumor such as melanoma, head and neck, liver or kidney cancer.

The V gene is TRBV2, the J gene TRBJ1-5; D ambiguous. Trimming cost V 1 base and J 3 bases, with 4 bases left between them. The CDR3 length is 13 residues. The germline V gene has CDR1 SNHLY and CDR2 FYNNEI. The DNA for the CDR3 is TGTGCCAGCAGTGAAGAGGTCAATCAGCCCCAGCATTTT. Its protein product is CASSEEVNQPQHF.

This chain connects TRBV7-9 to TRBJ2-3; the D gene is possibly TRBD2 (6 bases). V was shortened by 6 bases and J by 0 bases, with 13 bases between the two germline ends. CDR1 is SEHNR, CDR2 FQNEAQ, per germline (reference sequence). There are 15 residues in the CDR3. CDR3 in amino acids: CASSFSGLSTDTQYF. CDR3 nucleotide sequence: TGTGCCAGCAGTTTCAGCGGACTAAGCACAGATACGCAGTATTTT.

This clone was seen only a few times. The chain couples TRBV14 to TRBJ1-3; D remains unclear. The CDR3 contains 13 residues. Trimming cost V 4 bases and J 0 bases, with 4 bases left between them. In germline, CDR1 is SGHDN, CDR2 FVKESK. CDR3 in DNA: TGTGCCAGCAGCCTGATCTCTGGAAACACCATATATTTT. It translates to CASSLISGNTIYF.

The chain recombines TRBV15 with TRBJ2-7; 8 bases fit TRBD2. V shed 5 bases, J shed 2 bases, and the junction held 8 bases outside the gene matches. The V gene's germline CDR1 is LNHNV and CDR2 YYDKDF (reference sequence). There are 15 residues in the CDR3. The CDR3 coding sequence is TGTGCCACCAGCCCGACCGGCGGGGGGCCCTACGAGCAGTACTTC. This translates into CATSPTGGGPYEQYF.

The chain uses TRBV6-1 and TRBJ2-3; 7 bases are a match to TRBD1. This CDR3 region has 14 residues. V lost 8 bases and J lost 5; bases outside the gene matches: 10. Germline lookup yields CDR1 MNHNS and CDR2 SASEGT. The CDR3 sequence is CASGKTGSVDTQYF. For the CDR3, the DNA is TGTGCCAGCGGAAAGACAGGGTCAGTAGATACGCAGTATTTT.

The rearrangement links TRBV2 to TRBJ2-3; 8 bases line up with TRBD2. Germline trimming cut 8 bases from V and 7 bases from J; bases unmatched to any gene: 11. This CDR3 region has 14 residues. Germline loops: CDR1 SNHLY, CDR2 FYNNEI. Here the CDR3 DNA reads TGTGCCAGCCGTTGGGTAGCGGGGACGCATACGCAGTATTTT. The encoded protein is CASRWVAGTHTQYF.

The genes are TRBV10-3 and TRBJ2-7; no clear D. Trimming shortened V by 9 bases and J by 0 bases, and 9 bases separated the two germline ends. The CDR3 covers 12 residues. The germline gives CDR1 ENHRY, CDR2 SYGVKD. CDR3: CAMSPSSYEQYF. The CDR3 nucleotides are TGTGCCATGTCCCCTAGCTCCTACGAGCAGTACTTC.

The chain has TRBV14 and TRBJ2-2, with 14 bases identical to TRBD2. The CDR3 covers 17 residues. In germline, CDR1 is SGHDN, CDR2 FVKESK. V was clipped by 3 bases and J by 2 bases; unmatched bases: 2. The chain's CDR3 is CASSQGLAGVNTGELFF. The CDR3 nucleotides read TGTGCCAGCAGCCAGGGACTAGCGGGGGTTAACACCGGGGAGCTGTTTTTT.

This clone was detected a few times. The chain joins TRBV7-8 to TRBJ1-1; D unresolved. CDR1 is SGHVS and CDR2 is FQNEAQ in the germline V gene. Trimming removed 6 bases at V and 0 bases at J, with 8 bases between. The CDR3 runs 13 residues. The CDR3 protein is CASSFHLNTEAFF. CDR3 sequence (DNA): TGTGCCAGCAGTTTTCATCTGAACACTGAAGCTTTCTTT.

V usage is TRBV6-6 and J usage is TRBJ1-6, with TRBD1 identical over 9 bases. Germline CDR1 reads MNHNY; CDR2 reads SVGAGI (reference sequence). CDR3 length equals 15 residues. V trimming: 0 bases; J trimming: 10 bases; junction bases outside the gene matches: 4. Here the CDR3 reads CASSYSADRGSPLHF. CDR3 nucleotide sequence: TGTGCCAGCAGTTACTCTGCAGACAGGGGGTCACCCCTCCACTTT.

The rearrangement uses TRBV28 and TRBJ1-5; maybe TRBD1 (5 bases). Trimming took off 6 bases at V and 2 bases at J, with 17 bases between the two ends. Germline CDR1 and CDR2: MDHEN and SYDVKM. This CDR3 contains 16 residues. The CDR3 DNA is TGTGCCAGCAGACCCCACCCCCAGGGACGCAATCAGCCCCAGCATTTT. Its protein is CASRPHPQGRNQPQHF.

About this clone itself: Other nucleotide sequences from this sample produce the same CDR3. V usage is TRBV28 and J usage is TRBJ2-7; D gene uncertain. With 7 bases removed from V and 2 bases from J, the gap between germline ends came to 9 bases. Germline assignment: CDR1 MDHEN and CDR2 SYDVKM. The CDR3 contains 12 residues. This chain's CDR3 is CASTPGTYEQYF. The CDR3 DNA is TGTGCCAGCACCCCGGGTACCTACGAGCAGTACTTC.

The chain links TRBV2 to TRBJ2-2, with TRBD2 as a possible D gene (6 bases). Germline values: CDR1 SNHLY, CDR2 FYNNEI. V lost 6 bases and J 7 bases, leaving 9 bases between the germline ends. The CDR3 has 12 residues. The CDR3, as DNA: TGTGCCAGCAGGGGGGGAGGCGGGGAGCTGTTTTTT. It codes for CASRGGGGELFF.

V gene TRBV28 combines with J gene TRBJ2-3; D remains ambiguous. CDR3 length: 12 residues. From germline, CDR1 is MDHEN and CDR2 SYDVKM. V lost 8 bases to trimming and J lost 6 bases, with 12 bases between them. The CDR3 coding sequence is TGTGCCAGCTCCAATAGTATTGATACGCAGTATTTT. This codes for CASSNSIDTQYF.

This clone was observed a few times. This rearrangement joins TRBV19 to TRBJ2-2, with D unclear. The germline gives CDR1 LNHDA, CDR2 SQIVND (reference sequence). V was cut by 8 bases and J by 2 bases, with 12 bases left in between. There are 14 residues in the CDR3. The CDR3 nucleotides are TGTGCCAGTTTGACAAGGAAAAACACCGGGGAGCTGTTTTTT. It translates to CASLTRKNTGELFF.

The chain is built from TRBV18 and TRBJ1-2; 11 bases are a match to TRBD1. This CDR3 contains 15 residues. Germline V CDR1 and CDR2: KGHSH, LQKENI. The V gene end was trimmed by 6 bases and the J gene end by 3 bases; junction bases not matched to a gene: 6. Here the CDR3 reads CASSPGQGAYYGYTF. In nucleotides, the CDR3 is TGTGCCAGCTCGCCCGGACAGGGGGCCTACTATGGCTACACCTTC.

This clone was found a few times. The rearrangement links TRBV28 to TRBJ1-5; tentatively, D is TRBD1 (5 bases). This CDR3 has 16 residues. V dropped 2 bases and J dropped 1 base, with 12 bases sitting between them. Per germline, CDR1 MDHEN and CDR2 SYDVKM. CDR3 DNA: TGTGCCAGCAGTTTAAAGGCAGGGATGAGCAATCAGCCCCAGCATTTT. Amino acids: CASSLKAGMSNQPQHF.

CDR3 in amino acids: CASSPAQQGETQYF. CDR3 nucleotide sequence: TGTGCCAGCTCACCAGCTCAACAGGGAGAGACCCAGTACTTC. The chain links TRBV18 to TRBJ2-5, with D maybe TRBD1 (6 bases). This CDR3 is built from 14 residues. Germline CDR1 and CDR2: KGHSH and LQKENI. Trimming took 2 bases from V and 4 from J, leaving 11 bases between them.

In this sample, this clone turned up a few times. Here the CDR3 DNA reads TGCGCCAGCAGCGAGGGACAGGGGAACACTGAAGCTTTCTTT. Protein sequence: CASSEGQGNTEAFF. This chain uses TRBV5-1 with TRBJ1-1; 9 bases are a match to TRBD1. The CDR3 length is 14 residues. CDR1 and CDR2 (germline): SGHRS, YFSETQ. Germline trimming cut 4 bases from V and 1 base from J; bases unmatched to any gene: 2.

To note about this clone: One end of the junction does not line up with germline, which may come from a read error. The CDR3 loop reads CASSTGQGAGDTIYF. The CDR3 nucleotides read TGTGCCAGTAGTACCGGACAGGGAGCTGGAGACACCATATATTTT. V gene TRBV19 combines with J gene TRBJ1-3, with 8 bases lining up with TRBD1. The CDR3 has 15 residues. Germline V gene lookup returns CDR1 LNHDA and CDR2 SQIVND (reference sequence).

This clone was found once. The rearrangement joins TRBV10-3 to TRBJ2-5; possible D gene TRBD2, 5 bases. CDR1 and CDR2 (germline): ENHRY, SYGVKD. Trimming cost V 10 bases and J 3 bases, with 12 bases left between them. This CDR3 has 12 amino acids. The CDR3 region is CATGLAEETQYF. CDR3 bases: TGTGCCACTGGTCTAGCTGAAGAGACCCAGTACTTC.

J is TRBJ2-2 and V is TRBV4-2; no clear D gene. Trimming cost V 1 base and J 5 bases, with 8 bases left between them. The germline CDR1 and CDR2 sequences are LGHNA and YNFKEQ. This CDR3 has 14 amino acids. CDR3 in amino acids: CASSQGVGTGELFF. Written as DNA, the CDR3 is TGTGCCAGCAGCCAAGGGGTTGGGACCGGGGAGCTGTTTTTT.

The chain recombines TRBV5-6 with TRBJ2-1; D is ambiguous. With 1 base removed from V and 5 bases from J, the gap between germline ends came to 10 bases. CDR1 and CDR2 (germline): SGHDT, YYEEEE. This CDR3 contains 14 residues. CDR3 in amino acids: CASSLPTSHNEQFF. CDR3 sequence (DNA): TGTGCCAGCAGCTTGCCCACGTCCCACAATGAGCAGTTCTTC.

J is TRBJ1-5 and V is TRBV5-5; D not resolved. From germline, CDR1 is SGHKS and CDR2 YYEKEE (reference sequence). CDR3 length: 14 amino acids. V was pared by 3 bases and J by 0 bases, with 7 bases between. The CDR3 region is CASSSGYSNQPQHF. The CDR3, as DNA: TGTGCCAGCAGCTCGGGATATAGCAATCAGCCCCAGCATTTT.

The chain recombines TRBV28 with TRBJ2-3; D is unclear. CDR3 length: 12 residues. Germline CDR1 MDHEN, CDR2 SYDVKM. The V gene lost 3 bases and the J gene lost 4 bases, with 5 bases spanning the gap. In DNA, the CDR3 is TGTGCCAGCAGTTTCCGGCCAGATACGCAGTATTTT. Its translation is CASSFRPDTQYF.

V gene TRBV5-4 combines with J gene TRBJ2-4; no clear D. This CDR3 has 16 residues. CDR1 SGHNT and CDR2 YYREEE come from the germline V gene (reference sequence). The V end was cut by 3 bases, the J end by 7 bases, with 20 bases between. CDR3 nucleotide sequence: TGTGCCAGCAGCTCCCCCTCCTTTAGAAGTCTGAACATTCAGTACTTC. Translating it yields CASSSPSFRSLNIQYF.

V and J are TRBV2 and TRBJ2-1; 11 nucleotides line up with TRBD2. The germline V gene has CDR1 SNHLY and CDR2 FYNNEI. V trimming: 6 bases; J trimming: 5 bases; junction bases outside the gene matches: 6. This CDR3 comprises 15 residues. The CDR3 DNA is TGTGCCAGCAGCTCCGGGACTAGCGGCCACAATGAGCAGTTCTTC. It is translated as CASSSGTSGHNEQFF.

The chain employs TRBV28 and TRBJ2-3; 11 bases are shared with TRBD2. There are 17 residues in the CDR3. The ends lost 11 bases at V and 1 base at J; junction bases unmatched: 14. The germline V gene has CDR1 MDHEN and CDR2 SYDVKM. The CDR3 nucleotides read TGTGCCGGGATTAGCGGGAGGGCCGATGACGGCACAGATACGCAGTATTTT. The encoded protein is CAGISGRADDGTDTQYF.

This chain uses TRBV14 with TRBJ1-1; no clear D gene. CDR3 length: 15 amino acids. V dropped 4 bases and J dropped 1 base, with 13 bases sitting between them. Germline CDR1 reads SGHDN; CDR2 reads FVKESK. The CDR3 region is CASSPGGIWNTEAFF. The CDR3 bases are TGTGCCAGCAGCCCGGGCGGGATTTGGAACACTGAAGCTTTCTTT.